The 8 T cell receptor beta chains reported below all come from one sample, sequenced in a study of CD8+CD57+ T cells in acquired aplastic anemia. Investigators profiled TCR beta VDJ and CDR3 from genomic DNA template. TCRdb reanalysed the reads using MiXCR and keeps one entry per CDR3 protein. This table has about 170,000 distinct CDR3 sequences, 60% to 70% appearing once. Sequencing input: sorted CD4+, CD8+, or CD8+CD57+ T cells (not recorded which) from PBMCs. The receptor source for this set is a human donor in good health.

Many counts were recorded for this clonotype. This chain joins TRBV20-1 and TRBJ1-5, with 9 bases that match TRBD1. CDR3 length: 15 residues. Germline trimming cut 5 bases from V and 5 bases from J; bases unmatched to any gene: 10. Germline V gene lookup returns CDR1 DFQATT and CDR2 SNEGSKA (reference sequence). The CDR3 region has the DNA TGCAGTGCTCCCCCAAGCCGGACAGGGGATCAGCCCCAGCATTTT. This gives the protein CSAPPSRTGDQPQHF.

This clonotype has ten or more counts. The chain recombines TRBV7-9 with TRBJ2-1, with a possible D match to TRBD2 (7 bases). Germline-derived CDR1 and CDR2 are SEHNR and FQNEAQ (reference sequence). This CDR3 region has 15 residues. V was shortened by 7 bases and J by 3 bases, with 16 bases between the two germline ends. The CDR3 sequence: CASTVGGAHYNEQFF. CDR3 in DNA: TGTGCCAGCACCGTGGGGGGGGCGCACTACAATGAGCAGTTCTTC.

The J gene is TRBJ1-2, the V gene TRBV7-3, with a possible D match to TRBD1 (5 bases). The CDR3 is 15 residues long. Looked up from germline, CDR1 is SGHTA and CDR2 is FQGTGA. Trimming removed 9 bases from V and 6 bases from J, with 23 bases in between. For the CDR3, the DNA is TGTGCCAGTAGTATAGATCGGGGGGTCTCGGATGGCTACACCTTC. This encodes CASSIDRGVSDGYTF.

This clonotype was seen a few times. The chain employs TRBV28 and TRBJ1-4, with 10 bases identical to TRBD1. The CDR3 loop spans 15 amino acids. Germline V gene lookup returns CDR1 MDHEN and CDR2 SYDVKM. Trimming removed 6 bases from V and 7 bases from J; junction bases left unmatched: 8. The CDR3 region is CASSPTGGGREKLFF. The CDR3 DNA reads TGTGCCAGCAGCCCGACAGGGGGCGGACGTGAAAAACTGTTTTTT.

The CDR3 DNA reads TGTGCCAGCAGCCCTGTCAAGGCAGTCTACACAGATACGCAGTATTTT. It translates to CASSPVKAVYTDTQYF. The chain uses TRBV7-3 and TRBJ2-3, with D unclear. This CDR3 spans 16 amino acids. Germline CDR1 and CDR2: SGHTA and FQGTGA. Trimming removed 5 bases from V and 2 bases from J, with 17 bases in between.

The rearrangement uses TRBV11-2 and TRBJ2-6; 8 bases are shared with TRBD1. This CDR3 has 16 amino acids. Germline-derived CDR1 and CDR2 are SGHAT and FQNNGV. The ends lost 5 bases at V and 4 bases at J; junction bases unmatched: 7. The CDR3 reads CASSPWTGTGANVLTF. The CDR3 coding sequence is TGTGCCAGCAGCCCATGGACAGGGACCGGGGCCAACGTCCTGACTTTC.

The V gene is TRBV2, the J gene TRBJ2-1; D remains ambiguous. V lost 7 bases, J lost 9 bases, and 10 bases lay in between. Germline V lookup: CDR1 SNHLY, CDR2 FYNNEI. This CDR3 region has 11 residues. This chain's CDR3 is CASTLEAEQFF. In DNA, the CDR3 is TGTGCCAGCACCTTAGAGGCTGAGCAGTTCTTC.

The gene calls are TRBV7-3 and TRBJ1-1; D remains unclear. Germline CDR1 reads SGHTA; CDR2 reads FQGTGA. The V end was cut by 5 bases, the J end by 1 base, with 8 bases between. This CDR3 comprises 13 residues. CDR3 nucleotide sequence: TGTGCCAGCAGCGCTGAATCGAACACTGAAGCTTTCTTT. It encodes CASSAESNTEAFF.